Included here is one T cell receptor beta chain sequence, with context. Antigen: not known. The sample is drawn from a study of T cell responses to AZD1222 COVID-19 vaccine. Study results and limitations: Elevations in Spike-specific TCR breadth and depth followed administration of two AZD1222 doses. Most donors were white British, females outnumbered males, and clonal diversity was possibly underestimated.

TCRdb keeps only in-frame clones here, not all; method: immunoSEQ multiplex PCR. The sample shows 69,000 or so clones, 87% of them seen only once. This CDR3 has 14 residues. Germline values: CDR1 SGDLS, CDR2 YYNGEE. The ends were cut back, 4 bases at V and 5 bases at J, with 15 bases in the middle. The gene calls are TRBV9 and TRBJ1-2, with D tentatively TRBD1 (5 bases). This clonotype was sampled from an adult who received the AZD1222 COVID-19 vaccine. The specimen comprised peripheral blood, sampled 28 days after the second AZD1222 dose. In DNA form, the CDR3 reads TGTGCCAGCAGCCCTACGAGGGGAGAGTATGGCTACACCTTC. Encoded protein: CASSPTRGEYGYTF.